This passage covers 18 T cell receptor beta chains from one sample sequenced in a study of a mutant IDH1 vaccine in newly diagnosed glioma. Time point specified: week 47, end of study. It was 300 ug of mutant IDH1 20-mer peptide that made up each vaccine dose, given with topical imiquimod. Their antigens remain unidentified. Repertoires were generated with immunoSEQ multiplex PCR, while TCRdb's copy carries only in-frame clones and drops some. This table has 30,000 or so clones, roughly 80% appearing once. The sample consisted of PBMCs, taken from a glioma patient whose treatment included an IDH1 peptide vaccine. The receptors here all came from a man aged 25 to 40 with glioma.

This chain joins TRBV18 and TRBJ2-7; TRBD2 matches at 7 bases. V gave up 2 bases and J gave up 3 bases; unmatched junction bases: 4. In germline, CDR1 is KGHSH, CDR2 LQKENI. The CDR3 is made up of 14 amino acids. The chain's CDR3 is CASSPGAGFYEQYF. CDR3 nucleotides: TGTGCCAGCTCACCAGGAGCGGGGTTCTACGAGCAGTACTTC.

This clone came up a few times. The V gene is TRBV30, the J gene TRBJ1-2; D is undetermined. Germline assignment: CDR1 GTSNPN and CDR2 SVGIG (reference sequence). Trimming shortened V by 3 bases and J by 2 bases, and 16 bases separated the two germline ends. The CDR3 covers 15 residues. The CDR3 here is CAWRGYSGSNYGYTF. As DNA, the CDR3 is TGTGCCTGGAGAGGGTACTCGGGGAGCAACTATGGCTACACCTTC.

The chain is built from TRBV18 and TRBJ2-7; 7 nucleotides match TRBD1. Germline CDR1 KGHSH, CDR2 LQKENI. The CDR3 is made up of 14 amino acids. The J segment lost 4 bases and the V segment lost 1 base, leaving 4 bases of the junction unmatched. CDR3 amino acids: CASSPQGASYEQYF. The CDR3 DNA reads TGTGCCAGCTCACCACAGGGGGCGTCATACGAGCAGTACTTC. The full variable domain, rest sourced from reference TRBV18 and TRBJ2-7, is NAGVMQNPRHLVRRRGQEARLRCSPMKGHSHVYWYRQLPEEGLKFMVYLQKENIIDESGMPKERFSAEFPKEGPSILRIQQVVRGDSAAYFCASSPQGASYEQYFGPGTRLTVT.

This sequence joins TRBV19 and TRBJ1-5; D gene uncertain. The V end was cut by 3 bases, the J end by 2 bases, with 5 bases between. Germline V gene lookup returns CDR1 LNHDA and CDR2 SQIVND (reference sequence). CDR3 length equals 13 residues. CDR3 coding DNA: TGTGCCAGTAGTATGTTAGGCAATCAGCCCCAGCATTTT. Translating gives CASSMLGNQPQHF.

The CDR3 coding sequence is TGCGCCAGCGGTGAGGCAGGGTACGAGCAGTACTTC. Translated: CASGEAGYEQYF. The rearrangement uses TRBV5-1 and TRBJ2-7; weak D call: TRBD1 (5 bases). Trimming pared 7 bases from V and 4 bases from J, leaving 12 bases between. CDR1 is SGHRS and CDR2 is YFSETQ in the germline V gene. CDR3 length: 12 residues.

V and J are TRBV25-1 and TRBJ2-6; D is possibly TRBD2 (5 bases). The CDR3 spans 15 residues. The V gene lost 3 bases and the J gene lost 5 bases, with 11 bases spanning the gap. Per germline, CDR1 MGHDK and CDR2 SYGVNS. Here the CDR3 DNA reads TGTGCCAGCAGTGAGACCGGGGTTCGGGCCAACGTCCTGACTTTC. Translated: CASSETGVRANVLTF.

The chain links TRBV30 to TRBJ2-3; 9 nucleotides agree with TRBD2. V trimming: 4 bases; J trimming: 2 bases; junction bases outside the gene matches: 4. This CDR3 has 14 residues. The germline gives CDR1 GTSNPN, CDR2 SVGIG (reference sequence). The CDR3 region has the DNA TGTGCCTGGATAGCGGGAGAGCACACAGATACGCAGTATTTT. Amino acid sequence: CAWIAGEHTDTQYF.

This rearrangement joins TRBV6-5 to TRBJ2-7; 7 bases are shared with TRBD1. This CDR3 contains 15 residues. With 8 bases clipped from V and 0 bases from J, the junction kept 10 bases outside the gene matches. The germline CDR1 and CDR2 sequences are MNHEY and SVGAGI. The CDR3 spells CASRQGQLSSYEQYF. Here the CDR3 DNA reads TGTGCCAGCCGTCAGGGACAGCTTAGCTCCTACGAGCAGTACTTC.

The chain uses TRBV6-6 and TRBJ1-6; weak D call: TRBD1 (6 bases). Trimming removed 6 bases at V and 9 bases at J, with 9 bases between. The CDR3 contains 12 residues. CDR1 MNHNY and CDR2 SVGAGI come from the germline V gene (reference sequence). CDR3 nucleotide sequence: TGTGCCAGCAGGTTCAGGGGTTCACCCCTCCACTTT. Translating gives CASRFRGSPLHF.

The chain uses TRBV27 and TRBJ1-2; tentatively, D is TRBD1 (5 bases). V shed 4 bases and J shed 2 bases, with 11 bases lying between them. The CDR3 length is 14 residues. CDR1 MNHEY and CDR2 SMNVEV come from the germline V gene (reference sequence). The CDR3 region has the DNA TGTGCCAGCAGTTCCTTCGACAGAAACTATGGCTACACCTTC. It specifies CASSSFDRNYGYTF.

The chain joins TRBV7-3 to TRBJ2-7; D may be TRBD1 (6 bases). In germline, CDR1 is SGHTA, CDR2 FQGTGA. The CDR3 covers 17 residues. Trimming removed 0 bases at V and 5 bases at J, with 20 bases between. The CDR3 nucleotides are TGTGCCAGCAGCTTAACTGGGATCAGGGGAAGTTTCCACGAGCAGTACTTC. This sequence encodes CASSLTGIRGSFHEQYF.

The chain employs TRBV25-1 and TRBJ1-2; the D gene is possibly TRBD1 (5 bases). Germline assignment: CDR1 MGHDK and CDR2 SYGVNS. This CDR3 has 13 amino acids. V was clipped by 2 bases and J by 6 bases, with 10 bases between them. CDR3 nucleotides: TGTGCCAGCAGTGAAGGGGCAGGGAATGGCTACACCTTC. This gives the protein CASSEGAGNGYTF.

The rearrangement uses TRBV7-2 and TRBJ1-2; no reliable D call. This CDR3 region has 14 residues. The germline V gene has CDR1 SGHTA and CDR2 FQGNSA. The V end lost 4 bases, the J end lost 5 bases, and 14 bases lay between the germline ends. DNA for the CDR3: TGTGCCAGCAGCTCGGGCCTAGGGAATTATGGCTACACCTTC. As protein: CASSSGLGNYGYTF.

The V and J genes are TRBV21-1 and TRBJ2-1. TRBV21-1 is a pseudogene locus. This CDR3 region has 22 residues. The CDR3 spells CASSKGPPRGRSTELMYNEQFF. Written as DNA, the CDR3 is TGTGCCAGCAGCAAAGGCCCACCGAGGGGCAGGAGTACCGAGCTGATGTACAATGAGCAGTTCTTC.

The chain has TRBV30 and TRBJ2-5, with 10 bases fitting TRBD2. CDR3 length: 14 residues. Losses at the gene ends were 3 bases for V and 3 bases for J; bases not matched to a gene: 4. The germline CDR1 and CDR2 sequences are GTSNPN and SVGIG (reference sequence). The CDR3 loop is CAWSQGLAEETQYF. The CDR3 DNA follows: TGTGCCTGGAGCCAAGGACTAGCGGAAGAGACCCAGTACTTC.

The V and J genes are TRBV5-4 and TRBJ2-7, with 7 bases fitting TRBD2. The CDR3 is 15 residues long. Germline lookup yields CDR1 SGHNT and CDR2 YYREEE (reference sequence). After removal of 4 bases from V and 6 bases from J, the junction contained 13 bases not matched to a gene. In nucleotides, the CDR3 is TGTGCCAGCAGCCCGCGGGGGACCCTCGGATCCGAGCAGTACTTC. Translation: CASSPRGTLGSEQYF.

The V call is TRBV4-3, the J call TRBJ2-1; D remains unclear. Per the germline V gene, CDR1 is LGHNA and CDR2 is YSLEER. This CDR3 contains 12 residues. The germline V and J ends were trimmed by 4 bases and 6 bases, with 7 bases remaining between them. Here the CDR3 reads CASSLTINEQFF. The CDR3 DNA is TGCGCCAGCAGCCTCACTATCAATGAGCAGTTCTTC.

The chain carries TRBV11-1 and TRBJ2-7; 8 bases are a match to TRBD1. Germline-derived CDR1 and CDR2 are SGHAT and FQDESV (reference sequence). With V trimmed by 2 bases and J by 4 bases, 10 bases remained unmatched. This CDR3 region has 16 residues. The CDR3 is CASSLNPGQGRYEQYF. CDR3 sequence (DNA): TGTGCCAGCAGCTTAAACCCCGGACAGGGCCGATACGAGCAGTACTTC.